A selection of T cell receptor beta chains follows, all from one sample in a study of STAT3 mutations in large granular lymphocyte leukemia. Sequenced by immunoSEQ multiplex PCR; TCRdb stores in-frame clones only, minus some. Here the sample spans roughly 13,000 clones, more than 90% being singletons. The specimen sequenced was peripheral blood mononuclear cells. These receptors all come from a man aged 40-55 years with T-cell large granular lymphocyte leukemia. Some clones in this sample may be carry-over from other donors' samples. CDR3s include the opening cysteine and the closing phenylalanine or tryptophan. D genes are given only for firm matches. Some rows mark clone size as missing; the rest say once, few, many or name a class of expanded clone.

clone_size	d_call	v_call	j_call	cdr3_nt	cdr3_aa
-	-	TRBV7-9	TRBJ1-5	TGTGCCAGCAGCCTTTCAAATAGCAATCAGCCCCAGCATTTT	CASSLSNSNQPQHF
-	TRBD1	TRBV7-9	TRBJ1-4	TGTGCCAGCAGCTTACAGGGGGCTGATGAAAAACTGTTTTTT	CASSLQGADEKLFF
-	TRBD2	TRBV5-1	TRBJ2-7	TGCGCCAGTAGGCGGGAGGGCGGTCCTACCGAGCAGTACTTC	CASRREGGPTEQYF
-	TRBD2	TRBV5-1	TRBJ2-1	TGCGCCAGCAGCTGGCCGACTAGCGGGGGGGCGGTCTACAATGAGCAGTTCTTC	CASSWPTSGGAVYNEQFF
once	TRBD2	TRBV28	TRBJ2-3	TGTGCCAGCAGCCAACCGGGGGCGGGGGGCGCCACAGATACGCAGTATTTT	CASSQPGAGGATDTQYF
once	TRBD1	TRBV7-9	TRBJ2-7	TGTGCCAGCATGCGGACAGGATACTACGAGCAGTACTTC	CASMRTGYYEQYF
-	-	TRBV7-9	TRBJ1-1	TGTGCCAGCAGCCTGGGGACCACTGAAGCTTTCTTT	CASSLGTTEAFF
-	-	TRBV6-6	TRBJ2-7	TGTGCCAGCAGCTCCTCAATCTACGAGCAGTACTTC	CASSSSIYEQYF
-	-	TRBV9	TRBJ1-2	TGTGCCACCTCCCCTGGGGGCCAGCCCTCCTATGGCTACACCTTC	CATSPGGQPSYGYTF
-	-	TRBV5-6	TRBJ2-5	TGTGCCAGCAGCTTGTTCGAGACCCAGTACTTC	CASSLFETQYF
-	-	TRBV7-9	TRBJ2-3	TGTGCCAGCAGCTGGAAGGATCCGGGGGGCACAGATACGCAGTATTTT	CASSWKDPGGTDTQYF
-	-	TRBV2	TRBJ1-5	TGTGCCAGCAGTGGGGGGCAAGGACCCCAGCCCCAGCATTTT	CASSGGQGPQPQHF
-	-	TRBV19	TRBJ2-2	TGTGCCAGTAACGGGGGGCAGGGCACCGGGGAGCTGTTTTTT	CASNGGQGTGELFF
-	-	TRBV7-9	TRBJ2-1	TGTGCCAGCAGAGGAGGGGCGACTAGCAATGAGCAGTTCTTC	CASRGGATSNEQFF
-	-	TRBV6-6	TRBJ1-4	TGTGCCACCCTGGGAACAACTAATGAAAAACTGTTTTTT	CATLGTTNEKLFF
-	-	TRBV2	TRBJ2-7	TGTGCCAGCAGTGAGCCCAGGGGAGAAGAGCAGTACTTC	CASSEPRGEEQYF
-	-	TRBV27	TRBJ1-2	TGTGCCAGCAGTTTAGAAGGGTCCGCTAACTATGGCTACACCTTC	CASSLEGSANYGYTF
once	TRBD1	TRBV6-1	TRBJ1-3	TGTGCCAGCAGTGCCCCCGGGACAGGGGACCCCTCTGGAAACACCATATATTTT	CASSAPGTGDPSGNTIYF
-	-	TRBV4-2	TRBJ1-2	TGTGCCAGCAGCCAAGCTCTCGGCTACACCTTC	CASSQALGYTF
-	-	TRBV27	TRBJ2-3	TGTGCCAGCAGTTTAAGGTGGGGGCCGGAAGATACGCAGTATTTT	CASSLRWGPEDTQYF
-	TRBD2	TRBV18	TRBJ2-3	TGTGCCAGCTCACCCCGGGGGGGTGGCACAGATACGCAGTATTTT	CASSPRGGGTDTQYF
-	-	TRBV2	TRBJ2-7	TGTGCCAGCAGAACAGCATTCTACGAGCAGTACTTC	CASRTAFYEQYF
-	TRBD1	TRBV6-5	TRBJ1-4	TGTGCCAGCAGTTCCACAGGGGGGAGTGAAAAACTGTTTTTT	CASSSTGGSEKLFF
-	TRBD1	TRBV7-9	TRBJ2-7	TGTGCCAGCAGCTTAGCGGGACAGGGAAAGTACTTC	CASSLAGQGKYF
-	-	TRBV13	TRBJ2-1	TGTGCCAGCAGCTTAGTGTCCCAGCCTGAGCAGTTCTTC	CASSLVSQPEQFF
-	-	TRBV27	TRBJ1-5	TGTGCCAGCAGTCCGCGGAGGGGGTCCGGGCCCCAGCATTTT	CASSPRRGSGPQHF
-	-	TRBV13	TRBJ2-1	TGTGCCAGCAGCTCGGCGGAAGTGTACAATGAGCAGTTCTTC	CASSSAEVYNEQFF
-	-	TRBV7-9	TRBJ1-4	TGTGCCAGCAGCTTAGGGGCCTACTTCAATGAAAAACTGTTTTTT	CASSLGAYFNEKLFF
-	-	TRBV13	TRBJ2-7	TGTGCCAGCAGCTTAGCAGGGACCTACGAGCAGTACTTC	CASSLAGTYEQYF
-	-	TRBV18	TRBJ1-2	TGTGCCAGCTCACCAGGGGCTGGGAGCTATGGCTACACCTTC	CASSPGAGSYGYTF
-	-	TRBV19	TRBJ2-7	TGTGCCAGTAGTATAGAGCCGGGGTCGACCTACGAGCAGTACTTC	CASSIEPGSTYEQYF
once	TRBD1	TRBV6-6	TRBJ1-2	TGTGCCAGCAGTCCCGACAGGGGGTACGGCTACACCTTC	CASSPDRGYGYTF
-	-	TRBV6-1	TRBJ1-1	TGTGCCAGCAGTCGCGAAAGGACTGAAGCTTTCTTT	CASSRERTEAFF
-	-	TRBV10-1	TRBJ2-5	TGCGCCAGCAGTGAGCAGTTACAAGAGACCCAGTACTTC	CASSEQLQETQYF
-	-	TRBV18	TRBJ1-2	TGTGCCAGCTCAAACCTCCTCCAGGGCCAGGTCAATGGCTACACCTTC	CASSNLLQGQVNGYTF
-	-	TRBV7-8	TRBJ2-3	TGTGCCAGCAGCTTGGACTACACAGATACGCAGTATTTT	CASSLDYTDTQYF
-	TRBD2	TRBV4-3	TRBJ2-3	TGCGCCAGCAGCCCTTGGGAGCGGGGGGGCGATACGCAGTATTTT	CASSPWERGGDTQYF
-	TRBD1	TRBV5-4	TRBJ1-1	TGTGCCAGCAGCGAAGGGACAGGGAATGGTGTAGCTTTCTTT	CASSEGTGNGVAFF
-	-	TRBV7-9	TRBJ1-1	TGTGCCAGCAGCTTGCTAGGCCCGAACACTGAAGCTTTCTTT	CASSLLGPNTEAFF
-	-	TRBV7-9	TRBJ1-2	TGTGCCAGCAGCTTAGAGACAGTCAAGGGCTACACCTTC	CASSLETVKGYTF
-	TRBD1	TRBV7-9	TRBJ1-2	TGTGCCAGCAGCTTAGTGGGACAGGGAGCTAACTATGGCTACACCTTC	CASSLVGQGANYGYTF
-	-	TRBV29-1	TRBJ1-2	TGCAGCGTTGAAGGCACAGGGATTTTCGGCTACACCTTC	CSVEGTGIFGYTF
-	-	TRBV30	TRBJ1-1	TGTGCCTTATGGGTCACCGAAGCTTTCTTT	CALWVTEAFF
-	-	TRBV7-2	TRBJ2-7	TGTGCCAGCAGCTTACAACAGTCATACGAGCAGTACTTC	CASSLQQSYEQYF
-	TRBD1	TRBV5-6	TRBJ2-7	TGTGCCAGCAGATACCGGGACAGGGGTTCTGGGGAGCAGTACTTC	CASRYRDRGSGEQYF
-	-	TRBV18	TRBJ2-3	TGTGCCAGCTCACCTAGGGGACGAGGCCCCACAGATACGCAGTATTTT	CASSPRGRGPTDTQYF
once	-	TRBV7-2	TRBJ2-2	TGTGCCAGCAGCCGTCAGGGGACCACCGGGGAGCTGTTTTTT	CASSRQGTTGELFF
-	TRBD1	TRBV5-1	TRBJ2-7	TGCGCCAGCAGAGGGACAGGGGTTGGCGAGCAGTACTTC	CASRGTGVGEQYF
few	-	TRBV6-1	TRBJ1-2	TGTGCCAGCACCAGGGCGGGGGGCTACACCTTC	CASTRAGGYTF
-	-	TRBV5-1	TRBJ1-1	TGCGCCAGCAGCTTGGACTTCATGGGCACTGAAGCTTTCTTT	CASSLDFMGTEAFF